This TCR beta chain was identified in a study of T-cell reconstitution after alpha-beta-depleted transplantation in children. This clonotype was counted at least ten times. The authors prepared the TCRbeta library with unique molecular identifiers. One entry per CDR3 protein results from TCRdb running MiXCR on the PCR reads. This table holds 600,000 to 700,000 distinct CDR3 sequences, roughly 15% found once. Germline V gene lookup returns CDR1 SGHRS and CDR2 YFSETQ. V was clipped by 1 base and J by 1 base; unmatched bases: 1. The CDR3 spans 14 residues. This chain connects TRBV5-1 to TRBJ1-1, with TRBD1 matching 7 bases. The source is a human donor who donated a stem cell graft to a child with acute myeloid leukemia. The source material was PBMCs from the stem cell graft donor, sampled from the stem cell graft. The DNA of the CDR3 is TGCGCCAGCAGCTTGAAGGGGGCGAACACTGAAGCTTTCTTT. It yields the protein CASSLKGANTEAFF.